The 2 T cell receptor beta chains in this list originate from one sample, sequenced in a study of blood T cell repertoires in COVID-19. TCRdb's copy holds only in-frame clones and misses some; the assay was immunoSEQ multiplex PCR. The table has 70,000 to 95,000 clones, about nine tenths seen once; the top ten hold 2% to 3%. The sample comprised peripheral blood. These receptors came from a middle-aged man with acute or convalescent COVID-19.

The chain couples TRBV30 to TRBJ1-3; D is undetermined. CDR3 length equals 15 residues. Trimming left V 3 bases short and J 0 bases short, with 12 bases between. Germline values: CDR1 GTSNPN, CDR2 SVGIG (reference sequence). The CDR3 sequence: CAWRRLHSSGNTIYF. The CDR3 DNA reads as TGTGCCTGGAGACGGTTGCACTCCTCTGGAAACACCATATATTTT.

The sample holds a few counts of this clone. This chain uses TRBV27 with TRBJ1-2, with D perhaps matching TRBD1 (6 bases). The CDR3 loop spans 13 amino acids. Trimming removed 8 bases from V and 4 bases from J, with 14 bases in between. The V gene's germline CDR1 is MNHEY and CDR2 SMNVEV (reference sequence). CDR3 region: CASGYGQSYGYTF. The CDR3 region has the DNA TGTGCCAGCGGTTATGGACAGAGCTATGGCTACACCTTC.